Each of the 21 T cell receptor beta chains below was sequenced from the same sample in a study of shared clonotypes between healthy human individuals. Only in-frame clones appear in the TCRdb table, and some are missing; sequencing was by immunoSEQ multiplex PCR. The repertoire has around 2.1 million clones, just over 90% of them found once; the top ten carry 1.5% to 2%. Positive CCR7 selection of CD45RO-negative cells yielded the naive CD8 cells, and terminally differentiated effector memory CD45RA+ cells were excluded. Sequences were obtained from naive CD8+ T cells from PBMCs. The receptors derive from a man younger than 30 in good health. Some clones in this sample may be carry-over from other donors' samples.

The V and J genes are TRBV5-6 and TRBJ1-2; D is unclear. V lost 0 bases, J lost 8 bases, and 14 bases lay in between. CDR3 size: 14 residues. The germline gives CDR1 SGHDT, CDR2 YYEEEE. In DNA form, the CDR3 reads TGTGCCAGCAGCTTGGGTGTGGGCGTGACCGGCTACACCTTC. Translation: CASSLGVGVTGYTF.

This chain uses TRBV4-1 with TRBJ1-3; a possible D gene is TRBD1 (5 bases). The V end was cut by 2 bases, the J end by 0 bases, with 20 bases between. CDR3 size: 19 residues. From germline, CDR1 is MGHRA and CDR2 YSYEKL. In DNA form, the CDR3 reads TGCGCCAGCAGCCAACCCCCAGGGCCTCCTTTGAGCTCTGGAAACACCATATATTTT. This sequence encodes CASSQPPGPPLSSGNTIYF.

The chain combines TRBV2 with TRBJ2-3, with TRBD2 as a possible D gene (6 bases). CDR3 length: 13 residues. Germline V lookup: CDR1 SNHLY, CDR2 FYNNEI. V lost 8 bases and J lost 4, with 13 bases in between. The CDR3 loop reads CASEAGNSDTQYF. CDR3 nucleotide sequence: TGTGCCAGCGAGGCGGGAAACTCAGATACGCAGTATTTT.

The gene calls are TRBV30 and TRBJ2-2; D assignment may be TRBD1 or TRBD2 (5 bases each). V lost 5 bases, J lost 2 bases, and 9 bases lay in between. This CDR3 region has 13 residues. Looked up from germline, CDR1 is GTSNPN and CDR2 is SVGIG (reference sequence). Written as DNA, the CDR3 is TGTGCCTGGGGCTGGGACAACACCGGGGAGCTGTTTTTT. This translates into CAWGWDNTGELFF.

This chain links TRBV4-3 with TRBJ1-1, with a possible D match to TRBD1 (6 bases). V dropped 5 bases and J dropped 5 bases, with 15 bases sitting between them. The length of the CDR3 is 14 residues. Germline V gene lookup returns CDR1 LGHNA and CDR2 YSLEER. The CDR3 DNA sequence: TGCGCCAGCAGCGGGACTCTCAGGGGTACTGAAGCTTTCTTT. This sequence encodes CASSGTLRGTEAFF.

The chain uses TRBV7-9 and TRBJ2-5; 8 bases are shared with TRBD2. Germline values: CDR1 SEHNR, CDR2 FQNEAQ (reference sequence). The CDR3 sequence is 14 residues long. Losses at the gene ends were 3 bases for V and 2 bases for J; bases not matched to a gene: 2. The DNA of the CDR3 is TGTGCCAGCAGCTTTAGCGGGGCTCAAGAGACCCAGTACTTC. This encodes CASSFSGAQETQYF.

The chain has TRBV9 and TRBJ2-1; TRBD1 is a possible D gene (5 bases). Trimming stripped 0 bases from V and 10 bases from J, with 11 bases between. The CDR3 loop spans 13 amino acids. Germline assignment: CDR1 SGDLS and CDR2 YYNGEE. The CDR3 region is CASSVGGAPEQFF. CDR3 DNA: TGTGCCAGCAGCGTAGGGGGCGCCCCGGAGCAGTTCTTC.

The chain has TRBV10-1 and TRBJ2-6; D uncertain. The CDR3 covers 16 residues. Looked up from germline, CDR1 is WNHNN and CDR2 is SYGVQD (reference sequence). V dropped 10 bases and J dropped 0 bases, with 16 bases sitting between them. The CDR3 sequence: CATTTDTPSGANVLTF. The CDR3 bases are TGCGCCACCACTACCGACACGCCCTCTGGGGCCAACGTCCTGACTTTC.

This chain connects TRBV9 to TRBJ1-1; a possible D gene is TRBD1 (6 bases). CDR3 length: 14 amino acids. Germline V CDR1 and CDR2: SGDLS, YYNGEE. V was trimmed by 3 bases and J by 6 bases, leaving 15 bases between them. CDR3 nucleotides: TGTGCCAGCAGCGGAGAGACAGGATGGGCTGAAGCTTTCTTT. Residues: CASSGETGWAEAFF. Drawing the rest from reference TRBV9 and TRBJ1-1, the complete variable domain is DSGVTQTPKHLITATGQRVTLRCSPRSGDLSVYWYQQSLDQGLQFLIQYYNGEERAKGNILERFSAQQFPDLHSELNLSSLELGDSALYFCASSGETGWAEAFFGQGTRLTVV.

As to this clone: Other DNA sequences in the sample encode the same CDR3. The J gene is TRBJ2-1, the V gene TRBV19; D not resolved. The germline CDR1 and CDR2 sequences are LNHDA and SQIVND (reference sequence). V gave up 3 bases and J gave up 3 bases, with 6 bases separating them. The CDR3 runs to 13 residues. The CDR3 DNA reads as TGTGCCAGTAGTATCTCAGGCTACAATGAGCAGTTCTTC. It is translated as CASSISGYNEQFF.

The chain employs TRBV27 and TRBJ1-2; 8 bases match TRBD1. The CDR3 totals 15 residues. Germline CDR1 MNHEY, CDR2 SMNVEV (reference sequence). V lost 5 bases to trimming and J lost 4 bases; unmatched junction nucleotides: 9. CDR3 amino acids: CASSPVDRARYGYTF. As DNA, the CDR3 is TGTGCCAGCAGTCCAGTGGACAGGGCCCGCTATGGCTACACCTTC.

With regard to this clone: The same CDR3 is also encoded by other DNA sequences in this sample. This sequence joins TRBV28 and TRBJ1-3, with D unclear. There are 14 residues in the CDR3. V was pared by 2 bases and J by 0 bases, with 5 bases between. Germline CDR1 is MDHEN and CDR2 is SYDVKM. CDR3 residues: CASSLIGSGNTIYF. The CDR3 bases are TGTGCCAGCAGTTTAATTGGCTCTGGAAACACCATATATTTT.

As for this clone: This specimen includes other DNA sequences encoding the same CDR3. The chain uses TRBV19 and TRBJ1-1, with 9 bases that match TRBD1. After removal of 11 bases from V and 4 bases from J, the junction contained 8 bases not matched to a gene. In germline, CDR1 is LNHDA, CDR2 SQIVND (reference sequence). The length of the CDR3 is 13 residues. The DNA for the CDR3 is TGTGCCGTTTCGGACAGGGGAGGCACTGAAGCTTTCTTT. Its protein product is CAVSDRGGTEAFF.

This chain joins TRBV5-1 and TRBJ2-1; D gene ambiguous. Trimming took 4 bases from V and 4 from J, leaving 6 bases between them. The CDR3 is 12 residues long. In germline, CDR1 is SGHRS, CDR2 YFSETQ. The CDR3 loop is CASSHQYNEQFF. The CDR3 region has the DNA TGCGCCAGCAGCCACCAATACAATGAGCAGTTCTTC.

The J gene is TRBJ2-7, the V gene TRBV6-5; no reliable D call. This CDR3 has 11 residues. The germline V gene encodes CDR1 MNHEY and CDR2 SVGAGI. V lost 8 bases, J lost 3 bases, and 8 bases lay in between. The CDR3 here is CASADDYEQYF. The DNA of the CDR3 is TGTGCCAGCGCCGATGACTACGAGCAGTACTTC.

This rearrangement joins TRBV27 to TRBJ2-7, with a weak D call TRBD1 (6 bases). The V end was cut by 6 bases, the J end by 3 bases, with 15 bases between. Looked up from germline, CDR1 is MNHEY and CDR2 is SMNVEV (reference sequence). The CDR3 runs 14 residues. The CDR3 DNA is TGTGCCAGCAGCCCAGGACAGAGAGTCTACGAGCAGTACTTC. This sequence encodes CASSPGQRVYEQYF.

The chain couples TRBV28 to TRBJ2-7; D call uncertain. With 3 bases removed from V and 2 bases from J, the gap between germline ends came to 11 bases. The CDR3 sequence is 14 residues long. CDR1 MDHEN and CDR2 SYDVKM come from the germline V gene. In nucleotides, the CDR3 is TGTGCCAGCAGTTTCTCGGAAACAGCCTACGAGCAGTACTTC. Protein: CASSFSETAYEQYF.

The genes are TRBV5-1 and TRBJ2-3, with 8 bases aligning to TRBD2. Germline V gene lookup returns CDR1 SGHRS and CDR2 YFSETQ. The CDR3 has 15 amino acids. Trimming cost V 4 bases and J 1 base; bases outside gene matches: 5. The CDR3 loop reads CASSPSREGTDTQYF. CDR3 sequence (DNA): TGCGCCAGCAGCCCTTCGCGGGAGGGCACAGATACGCAGTATTTT.

The count of this clone is one. V and J are TRBV19 and TRBJ2-7; 7 positions match TRBD1. This CDR3 contains 18 residues. Germline CDR1 reads LNHDA; CDR2 reads SQIVND (reference sequence). Trimming removed 0 bases from V and 7 bases from J; junction bases left unmatched: 18. CDR3 DNA: TGTGCCAGTAGTATAGATCTAGGGAATCGGACAGGACTCCTAGAGCAGTACTTC. It specifies CASSIDLGNRTGLLEQYF.

The chain employs TRBV19 and TRBJ1-5, with 11 bases fitting TRBD1. Trimming cost V 2 bases and J 0 bases; bases outside gene matches: 6. Germline V gene data show CDR1 as LNHDA and CDR2 as SQIVND (reference sequence). The CDR3 is made up of 18 amino acids. The CDR3 loop is CASSIPGQGVYSNQPQHF. CDR3 DNA: TGTGCCAGTAGTATACCGGGACAGGGGGTATATAGCAATCAGCCCCAGCATTTT. Combining the CDR3 with reference TRBV19 and TRBJ1-5 gives the whole variable domain DGGITQSPKYLFRKEGQNVTLSCEQNLNHDAMYWYRQDPGQGLRLIYYSQIVNDFQKGDIAEGYSVSREKKESFPLTVTSAQKNPTAFYLCASSIPGQGVYSNQPQHFGDGTRLSIL.

This clone was counted once. The rearrangement uses TRBV6-5 and TRBJ2-1; 9 bases are shared with TRBD2. This CDR3 region has 13 residues. CDR1 is MNHEY and CDR2 is SVGAGI in the germline V gene. Germline trimming cut 2 bases from V and 10 bases from J; bases unmatched to any gene: 3. CDR3 coding DNA: TGTGCCAGCAGTTACGCGGGAGGGGGAGAGCAGTTCTTC. It specifies CASSYAGGGEQFF.